These 25 T cell receptor beta chains were all obtained from the same sample, sequenced in a study of blood T cell repertoires in COVID-19. The repertoire was sequenced with immunoSEQ multiplex PCR; TCRdb's copy has only in-frame clones and lacks some. The repertoire consists of tens of thousands of clones, with 88% occurring once and the leading ten covering about 9.4%. Sequenced: PBMCs or T cells enriched from blood (not recorded which). The receptors were gathered from a woman aged 35 to 49 who had recovered from COVID-19.

In this sample, this clone turned up once. The chain is built from TRBV19 and TRBJ2-5; 9 bases match TRBD1. CDR1 is LNHDA and CDR2 is SQIVND in the germline V gene (reference sequence). The CDR3 runs to 13 residues. V dropped 7 bases and J dropped 5; count of bases not matched to a gene: 5. CDR3: CASTGTGQETQYF. Written as DNA, the CDR3 is TGTGCCAGTACCGGGACAGGGCAGGAGACCCAGTACTTC.

The chain recombines TRBV4-1 with TRBJ1-6; D is unresolved. This CDR3 has 16 amino acids. Trimming took 0 bases from V and 7 from J, leaving 13 bases between them. The V gene's germline CDR1 is MGHRA and CDR2 YSYEKL. Here the CDR3 DNA reads TGCGCCAGCAGCCAAGATCTTGCCGGTTTCAATTCACCCCTCCACTTT. It translates to CASSQDLAGFNSPLHF.

The rearrangement joins TRBV5-4 to TRBJ2-1; D is perhaps TRBD2 (6 bases). Trimming cost V 9 bases and J 8 bases, with 21 bases left between them. The CDR3 has 14 amino acids. CDR1 SGHNT and CDR2 YYREEE come from the germline V gene (reference sequence). CDR3 region: CATKRDGGADEQFF. The CDR3 DNA reads TGTGCCACCAAACGCGACGGGGGTGCCGATGAGCAGTTCTTC.

V and J are TRBV11-2 and TRBJ1-1; D is perhaps TRBD1 (6 bases). The ends were cut back, 0 bases at V and 1 base at J, with 9 bases in the middle. This CDR3 is built from 15 residues. Looked up from germline, CDR1 is SGHAT and CDR2 is FQNNGV. The CDR3 sequence is CASSLESGQNTEAFF. In nucleotides, the CDR3 is TGTGCCAGCAGCTTAGAGTCGGGACAGAACACTGAAGCTTTCTTT.

The chain joins TRBV6-2 or TRBV6-3 to TRBJ2-1; tentative D call: TRBD1 (5 bases). From germline, CDR1 is MNHEY and CDR2 SVGEGT. Trimming stripped 6 bases from V and 9 bases from J, with 18 bases between. The CDR3 sequence is 14 residues long. For the CDR3, the DNA is TGTGCCAGCAGATACCAGGGTTCCCTCGGTGAGCAGTTCTTC. Translated, it gives CASRYQGSLGEQFF.

The V and J genes are TRBV19 and TRBJ2-7; D is undetermined. V lost 3 bases to trimming and J lost 3 bases, with 9 bases between them. This CDR3 region has 13 residues. Per the germline V gene, CDR1 is LNHDA and CDR2 is SQIVND (reference sequence). CDR3 loop: CASSMPNFYEQYF. As DNA, the CDR3 is TGTGCCAGTAGTATGCCCAACTTCTACGAGCAGTACTTC.

The rearrangement uses TRBV21-1 and TRBJ1-2; the table's D call TRBD1 went unverified against the DNA. TRBV21-1 represents a pseudogene. The CDR3 is 19 residues long. DNA of the CDR3: TGTGCCAGCAGCAAAGAAAGGGGGACAGGGAGGAATGGTTTCAATGGCTACACCTTC. Protein: CASSKERGTGRNGFNGYTF.

This clone was observed a single time. The CDR3 loop reads CSVLQGRQETQYF. The DNA for the CDR3 is TGCAGCGTTTTACAGGGGCGACAAGAGACCCAGTACTTC. This chain connects TRBV29-1 to TRBJ2-5; 7 bases match TRBD1. V was pared by 5 bases and J by 2 bases, with 5 bases of the junction left unmatched. The CDR3 contains 13 residues. Germline CDR1 SQVTM, CDR2 ANQGSEA.

This clone was observed once. This chain links TRBV9 with TRBJ1-2, with D perhaps matching TRBD1 (6 bases). This CDR3 is 16 amino acids long. CDR1 and CDR2 from the germline V gene are SGDLS and YYNGEE. Trimming took off 0 bases at V and 6 bases at J, with 18 bases between the two ends. CDR3: CASSVDPLWGGDGYTF. For the CDR3, the DNA is TGTGCCAGCAGCGTAGACCCCCTATGGGGGGGCGATGGCTACACCTTC.

The chain carries TRBV7-8 and TRBJ1-1, with D perhaps matching TRBD1 (5 bases). Trimming left V 1 base short and J 8 bases short, with 8 bases between. The CDR3 runs 12 residues. The germline V gene has CDR1 SGHVS and CDR2 FQNEAQ. CDR3 sequence (DNA): TGTGCCAGCAGCTTAGTTCAGGGCGAAGCTTTCTTT. The encoded protein is CASSLVQGEAFF.

This clone is a singleton in its sample. The chain uses TRBV5-1 and TRBJ1-1, with a weak D call TRBD1 (5 bases). The V end lost 0 bases, the J end lost 4 bases, and 13 bases lay between the germline ends. Per the germline V gene, CDR1 is SGHRS and CDR2 is YFSETQ. The CDR3 totals 15 residues. CDR3 residues: CASSLEGRAGTEAFF. The DNA of the CDR3 is TGCGCCAGCAGCTTGGAGGGCAGGGCAGGCACTGAAGCTTTCTTT. The complete variable domain, with remaining parts taken from reference TRBV5-1 and TRBJ1-1, reads KAGVTQTPRYLIKTRGQQVTLSCSPISGHRSVSWYQQTPGQGLQFLFEYFSETQRNKGNFPGRFSGRQFSNSRSEMNVSTLELGDSALYLCASSLEGRAGTEAFFGQGTRLTVV.

The chain has TRBV2 and TRBJ1-2; D gene ambiguous. V gave up 10 bases and J gave up 0 bases, with 18 bases separating them. This CDR3 has 15 amino acids. CDR1 and CDR2 from the germline V gene are SNHLY and FYNNEI. CDR3 sequence: CATYGPRNTNYGYTF. In DNA form, the CDR3 reads TGTGCCACCTATGGGCCCAGGAACACTAACTATGGCTACACCTTC. The variable domain in full, with the rest retrieved from reference TRBV2 and TRBJ1-2, is EPEVTQTPSHQVTQMGQEVILRCVPISNHLYFYWYRQILGQKVEFLVSFYNNEISEKSEIFDDQFSVERPDGSNFTLKIRSTKLEDSAMYFCATYGPRNTNYGYTFGSGTRLTVV.

This clone showed up just once. The chain employs TRBV14 and TRBJ1-3, with D perhaps TRBD1 (5 bases). The CDR3 is 15 residues long. Germline V gene data show CDR1 as SGHDN and CDR2 as FVKESK. Trimming shortened V by 4 bases and J by 2 bases, and 12 bases separated the two germline ends. The CDR3 here is CASSPRVRAGNTIYF. DNA of the CDR3: TGTGCCAGCAGCCCCAGGGTTAGGGCTGGAAACACCATATATTTT.

The V gene is TRBV15, the J gene TRBJ2-3; tentative D call: TRBD1 (5 bases). CDR1 LNHNV and CDR2 YYDKDF come from the germline V gene (reference sequence). The length of the CDR3 is 16 residues. Deletions cut 0 bases from V and 4 bases from J, with 14 bases between. The CDR3 DNA reads as TGTGCCACCAGCAGAGAGGGCAGGGCAGACGCAGATACGCAGTATTTT. Translation: CATSREGRADADTQYF. Using reference TRBV15 and TRBJ2-3 for the parts outside the CDR3, the full variable domain is DAMVIQNPRYQVTQFGKPVTLSCSQTLNHNVMYWYQQKSSQAPKLLFHYYDKDFNNEADTPDNFQSRRPNTSFCFLDIRSPGLGDTAMYLCATSREGRADADTQYFGPGTRLTVL.

This clone has just one count. V gene TRBV19 combines with J gene TRBJ1-6; 7 bases are shared with TRBD1. With 7 bases clipped from V and 3 bases from J, the junction kept 9 bases outside the gene matches. The CDR3 runs to 16 residues. Germline V gene lookup returns CDR1 LNHDA and CDR2 SQIVND (reference sequence). The CDR3 spells CASNPTGSVYNSPLHF. In DNA, the CDR3 is TGTGCCAGTAACCCGACAGGGAGTGTCTATAATTCACCCCTCCACTTT.

The gene calls are TRBV2 and TRBJ1-6; perhaps TRBD1 as D (5 bases). Germline V CDR1 and CDR2: SNHLY, FYNNEI. V lost 2 bases and J lost 7, with 12 bases in between. The CDR3 length is 15 residues. In DNA, the CDR3 is TGTGCCAGCAGTGAAAGGGACTCACGAAATTCACCCCTCCACTTT. Protein product: CASSERDSRNSPLHF.

This chain links TRBV19 with TRBJ1-2; D unclear. V was cut by 3 bases and J by 0 bases, with 20 bases left in between. The CDR3 length is 18 residues. The germline V gene encodes CDR1 LNHDA and CDR2 SQIVND (reference sequence). Written as DNA, the CDR3 is TGTGCCAGTAGTATCAGCACGCGCCGGGTCGATGCTAACTATGGCTACACCTTC. Translating gives CASSISTRRVDANYGYTF.

The chain links TRBV13 to TRBJ2-7; 8 positions match TRBD2. The germline CDR1 and CDR2 sequences are PRHDT and FYEKMQ (reference sequence). The CDR3 contains 15 residues. V lost 3 bases to trimming and J lost 0 bases; unmatched junction nucleotides: 4. CDR3 loop: CASSLGGGSSYEQYF. The CDR3 nucleotides are TGTGCCAGCAGCTTGGGCGGGGGGAGCTCCTACGAGCAGTACTTC.

This sequence joins TRBV2 and TRBJ1-5; 7 nucleotides line up with TRBD1. This CDR3 contains 14 residues. From germline, CDR1 is SNHLY and CDR2 FYNNEI. Trimming at V came to 6 bases and at J to 6 bases, leaving 8 bases not matched to a gene. CDR3 loop: CASRKDREGQPQHF. In DNA form, the CDR3 reads TGTGCCAGCAGGAAAGACAGGGAAGGTCAGCCCCAGCATTTT.

The chain links TRBV7-2 to TRBJ2-1; TRBD2 aligns across 7 bases. With V trimmed by 0 bases and J by 15 bases, 8 bases remained unmatched. The germline CDR1 and CDR2 sequences are SGHTA and FQGNSA. The length of the CDR3 is 13 residues. The CDR3 bases are TGTGCCAGCAGCTTAGCTCGGGGAGGGTTCCGGTTCTTC. This translates into CASSLARGGFRFF.

The chain couples TRBV19 to TRBJ2-3; a possible D gene is TRBD2 (7 bases). Trimming stripped 3 bases from V and 6 bases from J, with 28 bases between. The germline gives CDR1 LNHDA, CDR2 SQIVND (reference sequence). The CDR3 extends over 19 amino acids. Here the CDR3 reads CASSIKGRGGIADLDTQYF. In DNA, the CDR3 is TGTGCCAGTAGTATCAAGGGTAGGGGGGGGATAGCTGATTTGGATACGCAGTATTTT.

This chain connects TRBV12-5 to TRBJ1-5; 7 nucleotides align to TRBD1. CDR1 and CDR2 from the germline V gene are LGHNT and FRNRAP. With V trimmed by 4 bases and J by 3 bases, 3 bases remained unmatched. The CDR3 covers 14 residues. CDR3 in DNA: TGTGCTAGTGGTTCCGGGACAGACAATCAGCCCCAGCATTTT. It translates to CASGSGTDNQPQHF.

This chain links TRBV29-1 with TRBJ2-7; the D gene is possibly TRBD1 (6 bases). This CDR3 is 13 amino acids long. Germline values: CDR1 SQVTM, CDR2 ANQGSEA. The V and J ends lost 4 bases and 2 bases respectively, with 12 bases between them. CDR3 loop: CSVVAGTPYEQYF. The CDR3 DNA is TGCAGCGTTGTGGCCGGGACACCCTACGAGCAGTACTTC.

V is TRBV19 and J is TRBJ1-1, with D possibly matching TRBD1 (5 bases). Germline V lookup: CDR1 LNHDA, CDR2 SQIVND (reference sequence). Trimming shortened V by 8 bases and J by 5 bases, and 18 bases separated the two germline ends. The CDR3 length is 14 residues. The CDR3 sequence: CASAVRRGGTEAFF. CDR3 DNA sequence: TGTGCCAGTGCCGTGAGGAGGGGAGGGACTGAAGCTTTCTTT.

This clone came up a few times. The chain is built from TRBV9 and TRBJ1-2; 8 bases line up with TRBD1. Per germline, CDR1 SGDLS and CDR2 YYNGEE. After removal of 2 bases from V and 6 bases from J, the junction contained 9 bases not matched to a gene. The CDR3 is 15 amino acids. The CDR3 is CASSVLTGVIDGYTF. In DNA form, the CDR3 reads TGTGCCAGCAGCGTCTTGACAGGGGTTATTGATGGCTACACCTTC.